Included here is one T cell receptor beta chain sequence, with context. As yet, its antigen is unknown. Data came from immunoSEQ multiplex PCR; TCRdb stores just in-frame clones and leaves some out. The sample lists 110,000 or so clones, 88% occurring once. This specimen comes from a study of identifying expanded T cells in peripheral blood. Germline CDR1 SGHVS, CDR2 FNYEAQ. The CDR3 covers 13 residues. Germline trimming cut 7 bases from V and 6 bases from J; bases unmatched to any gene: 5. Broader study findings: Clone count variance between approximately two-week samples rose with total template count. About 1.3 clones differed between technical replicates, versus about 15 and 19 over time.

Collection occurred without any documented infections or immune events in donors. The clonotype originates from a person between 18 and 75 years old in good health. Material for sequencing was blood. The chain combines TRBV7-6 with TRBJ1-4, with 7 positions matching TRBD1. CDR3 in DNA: TGTGCCAGCATGGGACAGTTGGATGAAAAACTGTTTTTT. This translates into CASMGQLDEKLFF.